These T cell receptor beta chains were read from a single sample in a study of blood T cell repertoires in COVID-19. Some clones are missing from TCRdb's copy, which holds only in-frame ones; the method was immunoSEQ multiplex PCR. In the table there are a few hundred thousand clones, approximately 83% of which are singletons. Sequenced sample: PBMCs or T cells enriched from blood (not recorded which). Every receptor here comes from a woman aged 40-49 years with acute COVID-19. CDR3s include the opening cysteine and the closing phenylalanine or tryptophan. A D gene is named only where the DNA matches it firmly. Expanded clones are given a class, and other clones once, few, many or no size at all.

13	.	TRBV15	TRBJ2-1	.	CATSRDPRNEQFF	TGTGCCACCAGCAGAGATCCCAGAAATGAGCAGTTCTTC
13	.	TRBV6-1	TRBJ1-2	.	CASSDRVNYGYTF	TGTGCCAGCAGTGACAGGGTTAACTATGGCTACACCTTC
17	TRBD2	TRBV28	TRBJ2-2	.	CASSFVGGSGKTGELFF	TGTGCCAGCAGTTTTGTCGGGGGTAGCGGGAAAACCGGGGAGCTGTTTTTT
14	TRBD2	TRBV5-1	TRBJ2-7	once	CASSLGLAGGEQYF	TGCGCCAGCAGCTTAGGGCTAGCGGGAGGGGAGCAGTACTTC
13	.	TRBV4-1	TRBJ1-3	.	CASSQERGNTIYF	TGCGCCAGCAGCCAGGAGCGGGGAAACACCATATATTTT
14	.	TRBV9	TRBJ2-5	.	CASSVGSGKETQYF	TGTGCCAGCAGCGTAGGTAGCGGAAAAGAGACCCAGTACTTC
16	.	TRBV4-1	TRBJ2-3	.	CASSQGGALSTDTQYF	TGCGCCAGCAGCCAAGGTGGGGCTCTGAGCACAGATACGCAGTATTTT
13	TRBD1	TRBV5-1	TRBJ1-1	few	CASRGQLNTEAFF	TGCGCCAGCAGGGGACAGCTGAACACTGAAGCTTTCTTT
15	.	TRBV28	TRBJ1-5	.	CASSAPGRSNQPQHF	TGTGCCAGCAGCGCCCCGGGAAGAAGCAATCAGCCCCAGCATTTT
12	.	TRBV12-3/TRBV12-4	TRBJ1-3	.	CASSLGGNTIYF	TGTGCCAGCAGCCTCGGGGGAAACACCATATATTTT
15	TRBD2	TRBV19	TRBJ2-1	.	CASSGTSLSYNEQFF	TGTGCCAGTAGTGGGACTAGTCTCTCCTACAATGAGCAGTTCTTC
17	.	TRBV6-1	TRBJ1-5	.	CASSGPPGILSNQPQHF	TGTGCCAGCAGTGGCCCCCCCGGGATACTCTCAAATCAGCCCCAGCATTTT
16	TRBD1	TRBV7-9	TRBJ2-5	.	CASSQGTGRTSETQYF	TGTGCCAGCAGCCAAGGGACAGGCCGAACAAGTGAGACCCAGTACTTC
15	TRBD1	TRBV28	TRBJ2-7	once	CASSFIRQGAYEQYF	TGTGCCAGCAGTTTCATCAGGCAGGGGGCCTACGAGCAGTACTTC
14	.	TRBV7-9	TRBJ1-1	.	CASSLVGESTEAFF	TGTGCCAGCAGCTTAGTTGGGGAGAGCACTGAAGCTTTCTTT
14	.	TRBV7-9	TRBJ2-7	.	CASSPHDRVYEQYF	TGTGCCAGCAGCCCACACGACAGAGTCTACGAGCAGTACTTC
13	.	TRBV6-5	TRBJ2-7	once	CASRGGPGYEQYF	TGTGCCAGCAGAGGCGGGCCCGGCTACGAGCAGTACTTC
10	.	TRBV28	TRBJ1-1	.	CASGWGGAFF	TGTGCCAGCGGTTGGGGGGGAGCTTTCTTT
13	.	TRBV4-1	TRBJ2-1	.	CASSLTSYNEQFF	TGCGCCAGCAGCCTTACTAGCTACAATGAGCAGTTCTTC
12	TRBD1	TRBV10-3	TRBJ2-5	.	CAISDREETQYF	TGTGCCATCAGCGACAGGGAAGAGACCCAGTACTTC
15	.	TRBV19	TRBJ1-6	few	CASSIYSHSNSPLHF	TGTGCCAGTAGTATTTACTCGCATTCAAATTCACCCCTCCACTTT
12	.	TRBV28	TRBJ1-5	.	CASTTPPRPQHF	TGTGCCAGCACCACTCCCCCTCGGCCCCAGCATTTT
13	.	TRBV20-1	TRBJ2-3	.	CSASRVSTDTQYF	TGCAGTGCTAGTCGGGTTAGCACAGATACGCAGTATTTT
15	TRBD2	TRBV2	TRBJ2-7	.	CASSVWTSGTYEQYF	TGTGCCAGCAGTGTTTGGACTAGCGGGACCTACGAGCAGTACTTC
16	TRBD1	TRBV6-2/TRBV6-3	TRBJ2-1	.	CASSPGQGGRSIEQFF	TGTGCCAGCAGCCCTGGACAGGGGGGGAGATCAATTGAGCAGTTCTTC
11	.	TRBV19	TRBJ1-2	.	CASSWRGFNTF	TGTGCCAGTAGTTGGCGGGGATTCAACACCTTC
20	TRBD1	TRBV28	TRBJ1-3	.	CASSPFSSLGTGVSGNTIYF	TGTGCCAGCAGTCCCTTCAGTTCTCTTGGGACAGGAGTCTCTGGAAACACCATATATTTT
12	.	TRBV6-1	TRBJ2-7	.	CASSDPGWEQYF	TGTGCCAGCAGTGACCCCGGGTGGGAGCAGTACTTC
14	.	TRBV7-9	TRBJ2-7	few	CASSLFGDSYEQYF	TGTGCCAGCAGCTTATTTGGCGACAGCTACGAGCAGTACTTC